This T cell receptor (beta chain) stems from a study of T cell responses to AZD1222 COVID-19 vaccine. Study overall: Pooling covered second doses at about 4 or about 12 weeks. General study findings and limits: A rise in Spike-specific TCR breadth and depth followed two AZD1222 doses. Targeting of unmutated variant regions was reportedly seen in nearly half of spike-specific TCRs. Donors in the cohort were predominantly white British and more often female, and clonal diversity was possibly underestimated.

This CDR3 is built from 18 residues. V was pared by 0 bases and J by 1 base, with 11 bases of the junction left unmatched. TCRdb keeps only in-frame clones here, not all; method: immunoSEQ multiplex PCR. The sample has approximately 150,000 clones; 90% to 95% are singletons. On this clone itself: Antigen unknown.

The chain combines TRBV23-1 with TRBJ1-1; 7 bases are a match to TRBD1. TRBV23-1 falls under the ORF class, with uncertain function. The TCR was taken from an adult in good health. The material sequenced was peripheral blood, taken on day 0 of AZD1222 vaccination. The CDR3 DNA is TGCGCCAGCAGTCAATCACCCCGACAGGGACTTCGGAACACTGAAGCTTTCTTT. Its protein product is CASSQSPRQGLRNTEAFF.